A selection of T cell receptor beta chains follows, all from one sample in a study of T cells after posttransplantation cyclophosphamide. Sequenced by immunoSEQ multiplex PCR; TCRdb stores in-frame clones only, minus some. The profile covers over 15,000 clones, with 94% appearing a single time and roughly 0.3% taken by the ten largest. Sequenced input: naive CD4+ T cells sorted from blood. All receptors come from a woman between 50 and 59 years old in good health and a related stem cell transplant donor. The CDR3 runs from the conserved cysteine through the conserved F or W. The size entry is marked missing in some rows and otherwise reads once, few, many or a size class.

CDR3,V,size
CASSLQVAGDTGELFF,TRBV5-1,.
CASSLTFGTSSNYEQYF,TRBV5-8,.
CSAHRDVTQYF,TRBV20-1,.
CASSPPRTAGNEQFF,TRBV18,.
CASSPPPRDRDWSGQPQHF,TRBV27,.
CASSPDRGYGYTF,TRBV9,.
CAISESSGTARGEQYF,TRBV10-3,.
CASSQDRVQETQYF,TRBV7-3,.
CASSQAGLGNQPQHF,TRBV14,.
CASSHNRGDRVATEAFF,TRBV4-3,.
CASLDRGPIGYGYTF,TRBV19,.
CASSEARRGYTF,TRBV6-1,.
CASSFPSSNQPQHF,TRBV28,.
CASSGDTGGFGYTF,TRBV6-1,.
CASSALAGGTVEQYF,TRBV7-3,few
CAIRTSGSSYNEQFF,TRBV10-3,.
CASSPGLAGMGEQYF,TRBV18,.
CASSPLIGGYTF,TRBV5-8,.
CASSPTSGRYNEQFF,TRBV7-3,.
CASSKTGNYQPQHF,TRBV7-8,.
CASSFTGVTEAFF,TRBV5-1,once
CASSLSGGDYQPQHF,TRBV4-1,.
CASSIRGMNTEAFF,TRBV19,.
CASSTPRQGYRTDTQYF,TRBV25-1,.
CASSYAGASGNTIYF,TRBV6-5,few
CASSPPGTGGSVREQYF,TRBV18,.
CSVTGQGLGEKLFF,TRBV29-1,.
CAISSDRAINGYTF,TRBV10-3,.
CATSRDSTGGGEQYF,TRBV15,.